The 13 T cell receptor beta chains presented below share a single source sample, sequenced in a study of shared clonotypes between healthy human individuals. The table came from immunoSEQ multiplex PCR; TCRdb's copy has only in-frame clones and leaves some out. The sample has about 1.1 million clones; around 82% are singletons. The specimen was memory CD4+ T cells from PBMCs. The subset was: CD45RA-negative fraction. These receptors came from a young man in good health. Some clones in this sample may be carry-over from other donors' samples.

J is TRBJ1-4 and V is TRBV30; D not resolved. Germline CDR1 is GTSNPN and CDR2 is SVGIG (reference sequence). The CDR3 sequence is 13 residues long. Trimming stripped 1 base from V and 7 bases from J, with 10 bases between. CDR3 sequence reads: CAWSARTGEKLFF. CDR3 coding DNA: TGTGCCTGGAGTGCCCGGACTGGTGAAAAACTGTTTTTT.

The chain is built from TRBV2 and TRBJ1-2; no firm D call. Trimming removed 2 bases at V and 8 bases at J, with 12 bases between. Germline V lookup: CDR1 SNHLY, CDR2 FYNNEI. The CDR3 contains 13 residues. The DNA of the CDR3 is TGTGCCAGCAGTGAAATGGGTTTCTTGGGCTACACCTTC. Protein sequence: CASSEMGFLGYTF.

The V call is TRBV7-3, the J call TRBJ2-1, with 11 bases that match TRBD2. The germline V gene encodes CDR1 SGHTA and CDR2 FQGTGA. The CDR3 totals 17 residues. J was trimmed by 3 bases and V by 5 bases; bases with no gene match: 9. In DNA form, the CDR3 reads TGTGCCAGCAGCCGACTAGCGGGAATGAAAAACTACAATGAGCAGTTCTTC. Residues: CASSRLAGMKNYNEQFF.

The J gene is TRBJ1-5, the V gene TRBV2; D is unclear. Germline V gives CDR1 SNHLY, CDR2 FYNNEI. The CDR3 totals 14 residues. The CDR3: CAPNPPYSNQPQHF. The CDR3, as DNA: TGTGCTCCCAACCCCCCTTATAGCAATCAGCCCCAGCATTTT.

The CDR3 bases are TGCGCCAGCAGCTTGAATCCGGGACAGGGCTCTGGGGCCAACGTCCTGACTTTC. Its translation: CASSLNPGQGSGANVLTF. V is TRBV5-1 and J is TRBJ2-6; the match to TRBD1 covers 9 bases. Germline values: CDR1 SGHRS, CDR2 YFSETQ. Unmatched junction bases numbered 5, after V lost 1 base and J lost 0 bases. This CDR3 spans 18 amino acids. Full variable domain (rest looked up from reference TRBV5-1 and TRBJ2-6): KAGVTQTPRYLIKTRGQQVTLSCSPISGHRSVSWYQQTPGQGLQFLFEYFSETQRNKGNFPGRFSGRQFSNSRSEMNVSTLELGDSALYLCASSLNPGQGSGANVLTFGAGSRLTVL.

The chain combines TRBV29-1 with TRBJ1-1; D may be TRBD1 (5 bases). CDR3 length: 14 residues. Germline V CDR1 and CDR2: SQVTM, ANQGSEA. V dropped 6 bases and J dropped 1 base, with 15 bases sitting between them. The CDR3, as DNA: TGCAGCGTCCGGGGCACAGTGACGAACACTGAAGCTTTCTTT. Its translation is CSVRGTVTNTEAFF.

This clone was seen only a few times. The chain links TRBV4-2 to TRBJ2-5; TRBD2 aligns across 7 bases. The V gene's germline CDR1 is LGHNA and CDR2 YNFKEQ. There are 16 residues in the CDR3. With V trimmed by 1 base and J by 2 bases, 7 bases remained unmatched. CDR3 amino acids: CASSQGVASGQETQYF. The CDR3 DNA follows: TGTGCCAGCAGCCAAGGTGTAGCTAGCGGACAAGAGACCCAGTACTTC.

The chain joins TRBV5-1 to TRBJ2-2, with D possibly being TRBD1 (6 bases). Germline V gene data show CDR1 as SGHRS and CDR2 as YFSETQ. This CDR3 is built from 17 residues. V lost 0 bases and J lost 0, with 12 bases in between. In nucleotides, the CDR3 is TGCGCCAGCAGCTTGGCCCTGGACAGCGCGAACACCGGGGAGCTGTTTTTT. It yields the protein CASSLALDSANTGELFF.

The sample holds a few counts of this clone. The chain couples TRBV4-2 to TRBJ1-1; D gene unclear. Trimming pared 4 bases from V and 6 bases from J, leaving 15 bases between. This CDR3 region has 14 residues. Germline V gene data show CDR1 as LGHNA and CDR2 as YNFKEQ. This CDR3 is CASSPMGSVAEAFF. CDR3 DNA: TGTGCCAGCAGCCCTATGGGGTCGGTGGCTGAAGCTTTCTTT.

The genes are TRBV18 and TRBJ2-3; D is possibly TRBD1 (5 bases). V lost 6 bases and J lost 4, with 17 bases in between. CDR3 length: 15 residues. Germline CDR1 reads KGHSH; CDR2 reads LQKENI. CDR3 in DNA: TGTGCCAGCTCTACCCTGCAGGGTGGACCAGATACGCAGTATTTT. Its translation: CASSTLQGGPDTQYF.

The DNA for the CDR3 is TGTGCCAGCACAAGGGGCCAGGGGGAAGCTTTCTTT. It is translated as CASTRGQGEAFF. The V gene is TRBV28, the J gene TRBJ1-1; maybe TRBD1 (6 bases). V was clipped by 7 bases and J by 8 bases, with 14 bases between them. The CDR3 is made up of 12 amino acids. Germline V gene sequence: CDR1 MDHEN, CDR2 SYDVKM.

The chain uses TRBV25-1 and TRBJ2-1; 7 positions agree with TRBD2. J was trimmed by 7 bases and V by 1 base; bases with no gene match: 7. Germline V gene data show CDR1 as MGHDK and CDR2 as SYGVNS. The CDR3 is made up of 15 amino acids. CDR3 loop: CASSELGGRENEQFF. DNA for the CDR3: TGTGCCAGCAGTGAATTGGGCGGGAGAGAGAATGAGCAGTTCTTC.

This chain uses TRBV5-4 with TRBJ2-4; D may be TRBD1 (7 bases). The CDR3 contains 15 residues. The V and J ends lost 4 bases and 2 bases respectively, with 13 bases between them. Germline V gene lookup returns CDR1 SGHNT and CDR2 YYREEE (reference sequence). The CDR3 nucleotides are TGTGCCAGCAGCCCCCAGGGGGGAACCAAAAACATTCAGTACTTC. Translation: CASSPQGGTKNIQYF.